This T cell receptor beta chain was documented in a study of shared clonotypes between healthy human individuals. Study in general: Donor composition was a couple of women and a few men, aged 18 to 49. The study used three CD4 naive, three CD4 memory, two CD8 naive and one CD8 memory plate per donor.

V was shortened by 4 bases and J by 4 bases, with 11 bases between the two germline ends. The length of the CDR3 is 14 residues. Germline V lookup: CDR1 MNHEY, CDR2 SMNVEV (reference sequence). This table comes from immunoSEQ multiplex PCR, and its TCRdb copy is limited to in-frame clones, with some not included. The sample has some 1.5 million clones; roughly 98% are singletons. This sequence was found in a man under 40 in good health. The sample comprised naive CD4+ T cells sorted from blood. Sample subset: CD45RA+ positively selected. The chain couples TRBV27 to TRBJ2-1, with TRBD2 as a possible D gene (5 bases). The CDR3 region is CASSYGEEYNEQFF. The CDR3 DNA reads TGTGCCAGCAGTTACGGGGAAGAGTACAATGAGCAGTTCTTC.